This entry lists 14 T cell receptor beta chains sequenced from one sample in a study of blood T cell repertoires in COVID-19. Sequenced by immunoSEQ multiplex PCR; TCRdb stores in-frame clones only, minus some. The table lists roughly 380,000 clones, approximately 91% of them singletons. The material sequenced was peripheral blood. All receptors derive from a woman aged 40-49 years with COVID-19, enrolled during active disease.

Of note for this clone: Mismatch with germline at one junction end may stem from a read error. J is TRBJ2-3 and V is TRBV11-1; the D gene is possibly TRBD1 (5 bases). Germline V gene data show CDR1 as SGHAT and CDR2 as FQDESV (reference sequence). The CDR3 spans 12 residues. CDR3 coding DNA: TGTTCCAGACAGATTTCCACAGATACGCAGTATTTT. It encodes CSRQISTDTQYF. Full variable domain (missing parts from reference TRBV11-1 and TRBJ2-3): EAEVAQSPRYKITEKSQAVAFWCDPISGHATLYWYRQILGQGPELLVQFQDESVVDDSQLPKDRFSAERLKGVDSTLKIQPAELGDSAMYLCSRQISTDTQYFGPGTRLTVL.

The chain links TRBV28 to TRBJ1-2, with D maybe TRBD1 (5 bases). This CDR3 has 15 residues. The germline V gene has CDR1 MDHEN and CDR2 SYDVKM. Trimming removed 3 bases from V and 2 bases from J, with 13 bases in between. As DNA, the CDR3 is TGTGCCAGCAGTTTTATAGGTCAGGGCAACTATGGCTACACCTTC. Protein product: CASSFIGQGNYGYTF.

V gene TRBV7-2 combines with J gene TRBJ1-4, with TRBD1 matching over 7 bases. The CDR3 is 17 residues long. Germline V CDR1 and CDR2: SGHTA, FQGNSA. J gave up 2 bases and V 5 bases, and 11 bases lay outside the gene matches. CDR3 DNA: TGTGCCAGCAGCCTCTCAGGGGGATGGTCGACTAATGAAAAACTGTTTTTT. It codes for CASSLSGGWSTNEKLFF.

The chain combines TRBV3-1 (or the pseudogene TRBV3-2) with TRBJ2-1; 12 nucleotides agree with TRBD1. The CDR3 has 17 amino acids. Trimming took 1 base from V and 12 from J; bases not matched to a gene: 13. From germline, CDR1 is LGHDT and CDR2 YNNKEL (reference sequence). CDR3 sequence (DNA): TGTGCCAGCAGCCAAGCCACCGGGACAGGGGGCTCCGAGCGGCAGTTCTTC. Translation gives CASSQATGTGGSERQFF.

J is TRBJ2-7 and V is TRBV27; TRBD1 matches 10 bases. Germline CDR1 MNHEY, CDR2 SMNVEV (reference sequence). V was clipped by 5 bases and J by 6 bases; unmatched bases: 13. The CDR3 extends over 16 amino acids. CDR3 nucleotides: TGTGCCAGCAGTCCTCTCGTGGACAGGGGGAGAAGCGAGCAGTACTTC. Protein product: CASSPLVDRGRSEQYF.

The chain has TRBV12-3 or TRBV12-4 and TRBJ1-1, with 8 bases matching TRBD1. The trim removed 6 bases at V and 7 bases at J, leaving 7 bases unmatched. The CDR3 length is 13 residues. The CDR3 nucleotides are TGTGCCAGCAGCGTACAGGGGGTGAATGAAGCTTTCTTT. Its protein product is CASSVQGVNEAFF.

The CDR3 region has the DNA TGTGCCAGCAGTTACTCGAAACGGCAGGGCAGGAGTGATAGCAATCAGCCCCAGCATTTT. Protein: CASSYSKRQGRSDSNQPQHF. The chain employs TRBV6-2 or TRBV6-3 and TRBJ1-5; tentative D call: TRBD1 (5 bases). The V and J ends lost 0 bases and 0 bases respectively, with 21 bases between them. Germline V gene lookup returns CDR1 MNHEY and CDR2 SVGEGT. The CDR3 is 20 residues long.

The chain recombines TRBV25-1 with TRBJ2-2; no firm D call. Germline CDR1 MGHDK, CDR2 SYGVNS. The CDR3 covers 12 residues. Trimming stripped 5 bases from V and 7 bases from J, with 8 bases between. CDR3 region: CASSLGGGELFF. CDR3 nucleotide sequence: TGTGCCAGCAGTCTAGGCGGCGGGGAGCTGTTTTTT.

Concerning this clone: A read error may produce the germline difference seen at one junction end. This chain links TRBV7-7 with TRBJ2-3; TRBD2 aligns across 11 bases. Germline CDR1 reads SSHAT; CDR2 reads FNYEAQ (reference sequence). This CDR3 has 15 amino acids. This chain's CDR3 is CASSSGLAGTDTQYF. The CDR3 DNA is TGTGCTAGCAGTTCGGGACTAGCGGGCACAGATACGCAGTATTTT.

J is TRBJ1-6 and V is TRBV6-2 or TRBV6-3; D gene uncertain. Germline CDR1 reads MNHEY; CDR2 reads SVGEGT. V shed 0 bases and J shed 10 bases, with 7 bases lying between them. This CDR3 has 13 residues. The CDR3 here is CASSYSYVSPLHF. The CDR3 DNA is TGTGCCAGCAGTTACTCGTATGTGTCACCCCTCCACTTT.

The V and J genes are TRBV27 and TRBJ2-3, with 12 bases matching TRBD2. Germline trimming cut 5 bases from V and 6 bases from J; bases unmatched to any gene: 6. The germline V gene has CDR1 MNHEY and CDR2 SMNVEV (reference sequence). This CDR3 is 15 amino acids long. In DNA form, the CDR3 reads TGTGCCAGCAGTAAACTAGCGGGAGGTGGGGATACGCAGTATTTT. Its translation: CASSKLAGGGDTQYF.

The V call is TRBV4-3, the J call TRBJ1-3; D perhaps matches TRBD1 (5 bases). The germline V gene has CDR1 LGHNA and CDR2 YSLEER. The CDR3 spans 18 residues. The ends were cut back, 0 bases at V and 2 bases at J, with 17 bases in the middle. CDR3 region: CASSQDPGRVVPGNTIYF. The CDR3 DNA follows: TGCGCCAGCAGCCAAGATCCTGGCAGGGTGGTACCTGGAAACACCATATATTTT.

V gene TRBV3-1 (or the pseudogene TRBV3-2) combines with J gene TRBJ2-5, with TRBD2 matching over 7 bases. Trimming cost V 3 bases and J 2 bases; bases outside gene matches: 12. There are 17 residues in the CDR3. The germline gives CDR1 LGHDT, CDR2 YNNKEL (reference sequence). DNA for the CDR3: TGTGCCAGCAGCCAGCATCCAGGGAGGGCGATACAAGAGACCCAGTACTTC. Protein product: CASSQHPGRAIQETQYF.

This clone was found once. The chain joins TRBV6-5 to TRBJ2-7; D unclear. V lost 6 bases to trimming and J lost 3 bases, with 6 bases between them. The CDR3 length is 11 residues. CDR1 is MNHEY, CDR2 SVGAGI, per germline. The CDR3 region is CASSLIYEQYF. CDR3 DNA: TGTGCCAGCAGCCTTATCTACGAGCAGTACTTC.